Sequencing of this T cell receptor beta chain was carried out in a study of beta chain features in type 1 diabetes. General study findings and limits: When Type 1 diabetes patients were examined, their TCRB CDR3s proved moderately but significantly shorter in all four CD4+ subsets.

Germline values: CDR1 MNHEY, CDR2 SMNVEV (reference sequence). V gave up 6 bases and J gave up 1 base, with 6 bases separating them. The CDR3 loop spans 12 amino acids. This clone was detected a few times. The antigen remains unidentified. The isolated RNA, all of it, was reverse transcribed, so expressed TCRB transcripts were what got sequenced. The protocol was immunoSEQ multiplex PCR, while the TCRdb copy is restricted to in-frame clones and leaves out a portion. This table holds approximately 170,000 clones, just over 9% found once. This TCR came from a woman aged 18-29 years in good health. Sequencing used central memory CD4+ T cells from blood. The chain has TRBV27 and TRBJ2-5, with unresolved D. CDR3 nucleotide sequence: TGTGCCAGCAGAAGCCTCCAAGAGACCCAGTACTTC. It encodes CASRSLQETQYF.